Sequencing of this T cell receptor beta chain was carried out in a study of CD8+CD57+ T cells in acquired aplastic anemia. Study-wide findings and caveats: With respect to CD8+ Simpson's diversity, patients and controls did not differ significantly. Patients and controls shared twenty-nine CD8+ CDR3 sequences, highly expressed in patients.

Researchers used genomic DNA as the template to profile TCR beta VDJ and CDR3. TCRdb itself ran the reads through MiXCR, one entry per CDR3 protein. Among around 200,000 distinct CDR3 sequences listed, over 55% were seen once. Germline assignment: CDR1 SEHNR and CDR2 FQNEAQ (reference sequence). This CDR3 comprises 12 residues. Trimming removed 5 bases from V and 4 bases from J, with 8 bases in between. As to this clonotype: Its antigen is currently unknown.

Selection for sequencing was limited to patients who had shown CD8+CD57+ cell expansion by flow cytometry. There was no therapy given to any patient before the blood sampling took place. The chain combines TRBV7-9 with TRBJ1-1; D remains ambiguous. The origin of this receptor is a human donor with aplastic anemia. Sequencing was done on a sample of sorted CD4+, CD8+, or CD8+CD57+ T cells (not recorded which) from PBMCs. The DNA for the CDR3 is TGTGCCAGCAGCCATCCGGGCACTGAAGCTTTCTTT. Translation gives CASSHPGTEAFF.